The 7 T cell receptor beta chains presented below share a single source sample, sequenced in a study of T cells after yellow fever vaccination. Each CDR3 protein gets one entry after TCRdb re-called the 5' RACE reads with MiXCR. This sample has hundreds of thousands of distinct CDR3 sequences, with approximately 19% found just once. The sequenced sample was PBMCs, obtained before the yellow fever booster vaccination. Receptors were obtained from a man between 18 and 29 years old who received the YFV17D yellow fever vaccine.

The gene calls are TRBV11-2 and TRBJ2-7; D call uncertain. CDR1 is SGHAT and CDR2 is FQNNGV in the germline V gene. This CDR3 is 13 amino acids long. V was cut by 6 bases and J by 3 bases, with 12 bases left in between. The chain's CDR3 is CASSKGMFYEQYV. The CDR3 DNA reads TGTGCCAGCAGTAAAGGGATGTTCTACGAGCAGTACGTC.

The rearrangement uses TRBV6-1 and TRBJ2-1, with TRBD1 as a possible D gene (5 bases). Per germline, CDR1 MNHNS and CDR2 SASEGT. This CDR3 contains 16 residues. Trimming left V 5 bases short and J 2 bases short, with 16 bases between. The CDR3 spells CASSRLVGPAYNEQFF. As DNA, the CDR3 is TGTGCCAGCAGTAGGTTGGTGGGGCCAGCCTACAATGAGCAGTTCTTC.

This chain connects TRBV5-1 to TRBJ1-4; 8 nucleotides match TRBD1. Germline loops: CDR1 SGHRS, CDR2 YFSETQ. V was pared by 0 bases and J by 8 bases, with 6 bases of the junction left unmatched. The CDR3 is made up of 15 amino acids. CDR3 DNA: TGCGCCAGCAGCTTGGCCGGCAGGGGGCCAGAAAAACTGTTTTTT. It is translated as CASSLAGRGPEKLFF.

The rearrangement uses TRBV30 and TRBJ2-7; D is undetermined. The CDR3 totals 12 residues. CDR1 GTSNPN and CDR2 SVGIG come from the germline V gene (reference sequence). V was trimmed by 2 bases and J by 2 bases, leaving 7 bases between them. The CDR3 coding sequence is TGTGCCTGGAGTATTGGGCCCTACGAGCAGTACTTC. It yields the protein CAWSIGPYEQYF.

This chain links TRBV7-9 with TRBJ2-2; TRBD2 might be the D (5 bases). Germline lookup yields CDR1 SEHNR and CDR2 FQNEAQ (reference sequence). The germline V and J ends were trimmed by 3 bases and 0 bases, with 8 bases remaining between them. The CDR3 length is 15 residues. CDR3 bases: TGTGCCAGCAGCTTGTCGGACTCGAACACCGGGGAGCTGTTTTTT. Translated: CASSLSDSNTGELFF.

The sample holds a few counts of this clonotype. The chain carries TRBV12-3 or TRBV12-4 and TRBJ2-5; no firm D call. This CDR3 comprises 14 residues. Trimming took off 6 bases at V and 2 bases at J, with 13 bases between the two ends. CDR3 nucleotide sequence: TGTGCCAGCAGCCCGCTTCACCCACAAGAGACCCAGTACTTC. It yields the protein CASSPLHPQETQYF.

V and J are TRBV5-1 and TRBJ1-2, with D perhaps TRBD1 (5 bases). The germline V gene encodes CDR1 SGHRS and CDR2 YFSETQ. The V gene lost 0 bases and the J gene lost 9 bases, with 6 bases spanning the gap. The CDR3 runs 11 residues. The CDR3 region is CASSLAGRYTF. CDR3 in DNA: TGCGCCAGCAGCTTGGCGGGGCGCTACACCTTC.